Listed below are T cell receptor beta chains from one sample, sequenced in a study of T cell changes during pregnancy in multiple sclerosis. Method: immunoSEQ multiplex PCR; TCRdb's copy keeps in-frame clones and lacks some. The table lists 99,000 or so clones, around 93% of them singletons. The sequencing here drew on peripheral blood, taken after pregnancy. The receptors come from a female donor with multiple sclerosis, enrolled in a pregnancy study. Both conserved end residues are part of each CDR3. The D gene is left open where the match is weak. Clone sizes are given selectively: once, few, many, or a class where the clone is expanded.

cdr3_nt: TGTGCCAGCAGTGGCCCGGGGGGGACCCAATCCCCCCAGCATTTT
cdr3_aa: CASSGPGGTQSPQHF
v_call: TRBV2
clone_size: few
d_call: .
j_call: TRBJ1-5

cdr3_nt: TGTGCCAGCAGCTTAGCCCTAGGGGGTATGGTTGAAGCTTTCTTT
cdr3_aa: CASSLALGGMVEAFF
v_call: TRBV7-9
clone_size: .
d_call: .
j_call: TRBJ1-1

cdr3_nt: TGTGCCAGCAGCATTGGGACTTTCACAGATACGCAGTATTTT
cdr3_aa: CASSIGTFTDTQYF
v_call: TRBV7-7
clone_size: .
d_call: .
j_call: TRBJ2-3

cdr3_nt: TGTGCCAGTAGTATAGCCGGGGGCACTGAAGCTTTCTTT
cdr3_aa: CASSIAGGTEAFF
v_call: TRBV19
clone_size: .
d_call: .
j_call: TRBJ1-1

cdr3_nt: TGTGCCAGCAGTTATAGACTAGCGTGGGGGAATGAGCAGTTCTTC
cdr3_aa: CASSYRLAWGNEQFF
v_call: TRBV6-5
clone_size: .
d_call: TRBD2
j_call: TRBJ2-1

cdr3_nt: TGTGCCAGCAGCTCCCCCCCCCGAGGGAACCTAGCCTACGAGCAGTACTTC
cdr3_aa: CASSSPPRGNLAYEQYF
v_call: TRBV7-9
clone_size: .
d_call: .
j_call: TRBJ2-7

cdr3_nt: TGTGCCAGCAGTGAATTGACTAATCCTCCTCTACGGGAGCAGTACTTC
cdr3_aa: CASSELTNPPLREQYF
v_call: TRBV6-1
clone_size: .
d_call: .
j_call: TRBJ2-7

cdr3_nt: TGCGCCAGCAGCCAAGTTCTGGAACAGTACACCGGGGAGCTGTTTTTT
cdr3_aa: CASSQVLEQYTGELFF
v_call: TRBV4-3
clone_size: .
d_call: .
j_call: TRBJ2-2

cdr3_nt: TGTGCCAGCTGGCAGGGGGCCGGGGAGCTGTTTTTT
cdr3_aa: CASWQGAGELFF
v_call: TRBV19
clone_size: .
d_call: TRBD1
j_call: TRBJ2-2

cdr3_nt: TGTGCCAGCAGCCGAGACAGGGGGCAAAACATTCAGTACTTC
cdr3_aa: CASSRDRGQNIQYF
v_call: TRBV14
clone_size: .
d_call: TRBD1
j_call: TRBJ2-4

cdr3_nt: TGTGCCAGCAGCGTAATCAGGGGGGTCGCAGATACGCAGTATTTT
cdr3_aa: CASSVIRGVADTQYF
v_call: TRBV9
clone_size: .
d_call: .
j_call: TRBJ2-3

cdr3_nt: TGTGCCAGCAGTGGTTTTCTGACAGGGGGACGCACAGATACGCAGTATTTT
cdr3_aa: CASSGFLTGGRTDTQYF
v_call: TRBV28
clone_size: .
d_call: TRBD1
j_call: TRBJ2-3

cdr3_nt: TGTGCCAGCAGCAAAGGTGTTGGAAAGTGGGACAGCACCTACGAGCAGTACTTC
cdr3_aa: CASSKGVGKWDSTYEQYF
v_call: TRBV21-1
clone_size: .
d_call: .
j_call: TRBJ2-7

cdr3_nt: TGTGCCAGCAGCCAAGTTGGCGGTAGCACAGATACGCAGTATTTT
cdr3_aa: CASSQVGGSTDTQYF
v_call: TRBV4-2
clone_size: .
d_call: .
j_call: TRBJ2-3

cdr3_nt: TGTGCCAGCAGGGACAGGGTTAGGGAGACCCAGTACTTC
cdr3_aa: CASRDRVRETQYF
v_call: TRBV7-2
clone_size: .
d_call: TRBD1
j_call: TRBJ2-5

cdr3_nt: TGTGCCAGCACCTTCCGAGCGACAGTAGCCAAAAACATTCAGTACTTC
cdr3_aa: CASTFRATVAKNIQYF
v_call: TRBV7-8
clone_size: .
d_call: .
j_call: TRBJ2-4

cdr3_nt: TGTGCCAGCAGCTACGAGTTAACTAATGAAAAACTGTTTTTT
cdr3_aa: CASSYELTNEKLFF
v_call: TRBV5-4
clone_size: once
d_call: .
j_call: TRBJ1-4

cdr3_nt: TGTGCCAGCAGCCAAACCGGGACAGGGGTCTACGAGCAGTACTTC
cdr3_aa: CASSQTGTGVYEQYF
v_call: TRBV7-3
clone_size: once
d_call: TRBD1
j_call: TRBJ2-7

cdr3_nt: TGTGCCAGCAGCCAGACTAGCGGGCCGGCGAACACCGGGGAGCTGTTTTTT
cdr3_aa: CASSQTSGPANTGELFF
v_call: TRBV7-9
clone_size: .
d_call: TRBD2
j_call: TRBJ2-2

cdr3_nt: TGTGCCAGCAGCTTAAGGGGAACAATGGCTTTCTTT
cdr3_aa: CASSLRGTMAFF
v_call: TRBV7-2
clone_size: .
d_call: .
j_call: TRBJ1-1

cdr3_nt: TGTGCCAGCAGTGAATATGGAGGGGATGGCTACACCTTC
cdr3_aa: CASSEYGGDGYTF
v_call: TRBV25-1
clone_size: .
d_call: .
j_call: TRBJ1-2

cdr3_nt: TGTGCCAGCTCCCAACTTCCAGGGTTGGGCAGCACTGAAGCTTTCTTT
cdr3_aa: CASSQLPGLGSTEAFF
v_call: TRBV18
clone_size: .
d_call: .
j_call: TRBJ1-1

cdr3_nt: TGTGCCAGCAGCTTGGTCCGGGACAGGGGGCTTTTTAACTATGGCTACACCTTC
cdr3_aa: CASSLVRDRGLFNYGYTF
v_call: TRBV7-6
clone_size: .
d_call: TRBD1
j_call: TRBJ1-2

cdr3_nt: TGTGCCAGCAGCACGCTAGCGGGGGATCGGAGCGAGCAGTACTTC
cdr3_aa: CASSTLAGDRSEQYF
v_call: TRBV27
clone_size: .
d_call: TRBD2
j_call: TRBJ2-7

cdr3_nt: TGTGCCAGCAGTTTATCTTCTTTTATCGGCGGGCGCACAGATACGCAGTATTTT
cdr3_aa: CASSLSSFIGGRTDTQYF
v_call: TRBV27
clone_size: .
d_call: .
j_call: TRBJ2-3

cdr3_nt: TGTGCCAGCAGTGCGAGGGCCCTGAGCGACGAGCAGTACTTC
cdr3_aa: CASSARALSDEQYF
v_call: TRBV27
clone_size: .
d_call: .
j_call: TRBJ2-7

cdr3_nt: TGTGCCAGCAGCATCACCAGCGGGGGGAGGACAGATACGCAGTATTTT
cdr3_aa: CASSITSGGRTDTQYF
v_call: TRBV5-6
clone_size: .
d_call: TRBD2
j_call: TRBJ2-3

cdr3_nt: TGTGCCAGCAGATTCCCCGGGACAAGAAGAAACACTGAAGCTTTCTTT
cdr3_aa: CASRFPGTRRNTEAFF
v_call: TRBV28
clone_size: .
d_call: .
j_call: TRBJ1-1

cdr3_nt: TGTGCCAGCAGCAGCCTAACAGTTCAAGAGACCCAGTACTTC
cdr3_aa: CASSSLTVQETQYF
v_call: TRBV14
clone_size: .
d_call: .
j_call: TRBJ2-5

cdr3_nt: TGTGCCTGGAGTGTACTGGACCCGGGAGAAGCTTTCTTT
cdr3_aa: CAWSVLDPGEAFF
v_call: TRBV30
clone_size: .
d_call: .
j_call: TRBJ1-1

cdr3_nt: TGTGCCAGCAGCTTAGATCTCAGGCGGGGTGAAGCTTTCTTT
cdr3_aa: CASSLDLRRGEAFF
v_call: TRBV11-2
clone_size: .
d_call: .
j_call: TRBJ1-1

cdr3_nt: TGTGCCAGCAGCGTCGTAATGGCGGTTAGCACAGATACGCAGTATTTT
cdr3_aa: CASSVVMAVSTDTQYF
v_call: TRBV9
clone_size: .
d_call: .
j_call: TRBJ2-3

cdr3_nt: TGTGCCAGTAGTTGGGGCGGGAGGGCCTCCTACAATGAGCAGTTCTTC
cdr3_aa: CASSWGGRASYNEQFF
v_call: TRBV19
clone_size: .
d_call: TRBD2
j_call: TRBJ2-1

cdr3_nt: TGCGCCAGCAGCCAAGAGGCCAGCGGGAACACCATATATTTT
cdr3_aa: CASSQEASGNTIYF
v_call: TRBV4-3
clone_size: .
d_call: .
j_call: TRBJ1-3

cdr3_nt: TGTGCCAGCGCAACTAGCGGGGTCACAGATACGCAGTATTTT
cdr3_aa: CASATSGVTDTQYF
v_call: TRBV27
clone_size: .
d_call: TRBD2
j_call: TRBJ2-3